The sequence of this TCR beta chain was determined in a study of cytomegalovirus exposure and HLA in healthy donors. With 60 Vbeta and 13 Jbeta primers, the PCR was carried out. Original methodology: Counted up in a later analysis, unique TCR beta chains came to 65 million to 80 million, with around 12 million shared. TCRdb's table, derived via immunoSEQ multiplex PCR, lists solely in-frame clones and lacks some. The V and J calls and clone size were taken over from that table, and D and trimming were inferred from the DNA. Of approximately 210,000 clones detected, roughly 83% appear once; the ten largest clones hold approximately 1.4%. Broader study findings: A later analysis linked a missense variant in DCLRE1C to the trimming of TCR beta V and J genes. Reported findings show TCR beta sequences accurately forecast HLA-A and HLA-B alleles in most subjects. Beyond CMV serostatus, there was no information to go on about immune exposure.

Deletions cut 4 bases from V and 2 bases from J, with 13 bases between. This CDR3 has 15 residues. Germline CDR1 is SGHVS and CDR2 is FNYEAQ. Notes on this clone: As yet, its antigen is unknown.

The TCR sequence derives from a woman between 50 and 59 years old in good health and CMV-seronegative. V and J are TRBV7-6 and TRBJ2-3, with a tentative D call TRBD1 (6 bases). Source material: PBMCs. Here the CDR3 reads CASSSTGLVTDTQYF. CDR3 nucleotide sequence: TGTGCCAGCAGCTCGACAGGACTCGTCACAGATACGCAGTATTTT.